This T cell receptor beta chain was recorded in a study of identical twins. CDR1 is SGHTA, CDR2 FQGNSA, per germline. The CDR3 consists of 17 residues. Unmatched junction bases numbered 6, after V lost 1 base and J lost 2 bases. Template switching supplied a universal primer site; unique molecular identifiers were carried on the cDNA. Via MiXCR, TCRdb re-called the 5' RACE reads, giving one row per CDR3 protein. The sample lists 1.5 million to 2 million distinct CDR3 sequences, around 29% seen once, with approximately 0.25% in the top ten. The sequence was obtained from a newborn girl in good health. This chain links TRBV7-2 with TRBJ2-3; TRBD2 aligns across 10 bases. Input material: cord blood. In DNA, the CDR3 is TGTGCCAGCAGCTTAGAGCGGGGGGGCCGTGACACAGATACGCAGTATTTT. This translates into CASSLERGGRDTDTQYF.